The 26 T cell receptor beta chains below come from one sample, sequenced in a study of radiotherapy plus CTLA-4 blockade in lung cancer. Only in-frame clones appear in the TCRdb table, and some are missing; sequencing was by immunoSEQ multiplex PCR. There are 26,000 or so clones in the sample; around 80% occur only once, and over 15% lies in the top ten. The starting material was peripheral blood, obtained from a patient treated with radiotherapy plus ipilimumab. These TCRs come from a human donor with non-small cell lung cancer that progressed on radiotherapy plus ipilimumab.

The table lists this clone with a count of one. This chain joins TRBV30 and TRBJ2-3, with 8 nucleotides matching TRBD1. Germline CDR1 is GTSNPN and CDR2 is SVGIG (reference sequence). This CDR3 has 14 residues. The J segment lost 0 bases and the V segment lost 4 bases, leaving 3 bases of the junction unmatched. The CDR3 sequence is CAWTRTGSTDTQYF. Here the CDR3 DNA reads TGTGCCTGGACTCGGACAGGGAGCACAGATACGCAGTATTTT.

The chain has TRBV9 and TRBJ1-4; no clear D gene. Deletions cut 6 bases from V and 4 bases from J, with 16 bases between. This CDR3 contains 15 residues. Germline lookup yields CDR1 SGDLS and CDR2 YYNGEE. This chain's CDR3 is CASNPGRHGNEKLFF. Written as DNA, the CDR3 is TGTGCCAGCAACCCCGGTAGACATGGTAATGAAAAACTGTTTTTT.

J is TRBJ2-3 and V is TRBV9; 8 positions agree with TRBD1. CDR1 is SGDLS, CDR2 YYNGEE, per germline. V gave up 3 bases and J gave up 5 bases; unmatched junction bases: 5. The CDR3 runs 14 residues. CDR3 DNA: TGTGCCAGCAGCGGAGGACAGGGACAAGATACGCAGTATTTT. Protein: CASSGGQGQDTQYF.

The rearrangement uses TRBV10-3 and TRBJ2-7; TRBD1 aligns across 7 bases. The CDR3 totals 16 residues. Unmatched junction bases numbered 10, after V lost 5 bases and J lost 0 bases. Per the germline V gene, CDR1 is ENHRY and CDR2 is SYGVKD. The DNA of the CDR3 is TGTGCCATCAGTCCTCCCGGGGACAGTCGCTCCTACGAGCAGTACTTC. This gives the protein CAISPPGDSRSYEQYF.

This sequence joins TRBV7-8 and TRBJ2-1; 8 bases match TRBD1. CDR3 size: 20 residues. The germline V gene encodes CDR1 SGHVS and CDR2 FQNEAQ. Losses at the gene ends were 2 bases for V and 0 bases for J; bases not matched to a gene: 15. CDR3 coding DNA: TGTGCCAGCAGCTTACCCGCCGGACAGGGTCAGTTATTCTCCTACAATGAGCAGTTCTTC. This encodes CASSLPAGQGQLFSYNEQFF.

For this clone: One junction end disagrees with the germline gene, perhaps due to a read error. This chain connects TRBV30 to TRBJ2-1; no firm D call. Germline assignment: CDR1 GTSNPN and CDR2 SVGIG (reference sequence). CDR3 length: 15 residues. The CDR3 DNA reads TGTGCCTGGAGTGTAAGGTTTAACTACAACAAAGAGCAGTTCTTC. It yields the protein CAWSVRFNYNKEQFF. The whole variable domain, filled in from reference TRBV30 and TRBJ2-1, reads SQTIHQWPATLVQPVGSPLSLECTVEGTSNPNLYWYRQAAGRGLQLLFYSVGIGQISSEVPQNLSASRPQDRQFILSSKKLLLSDSGFYLCAWSVRFNYNKEQFFGPGTRLTVL.

The rearrangement joins TRBV7-9 to TRBJ1-2; D is uncertain. V lost 4 bases to trimming and J lost 11 bases, with 14 bases between them. CDR3 length: 12 amino acids. The germline V gene has CDR1 SEHNR and CDR2 FQNEAQ (reference sequence). This CDR3 is CASSSRPSLYTF. DNA for the CDR3: TGTGCCAGCAGCTCCCGTCCGTCCTTGTACACCTTC.

The rearrangement uses TRBV6-4 and TRBJ1-3; the D gene is possibly TRBD1 (6 bases). Germline-derived CDR1 and CDR2 are MRHNA and SNTAGT. V lost 9 bases and J 2 bases, leaving 14 bases between the germline ends. The CDR3 covers 14 residues. The CDR3 sequence is CARRQVMPGNTIYF. CDR3 DNA: TGTGCCAGGAGACAGGTAATGCCTGGAAACACCATATATTTT.

This chain links TRBV2 with TRBJ1-1; D is possibly TRBD1 (5 bases). Germline V gives CDR1 SNHLY, CDR2 FYNNEI. The CDR3 loop spans 14 amino acids. Trimming cost V 4 bases and J 4 bases, with 13 bases left between them. CDR3 sequence (DNA): TGTGCCAGCAGTGTGGGGCGCCGGGGCACTGAAGCTTTCTTT. It specifies CASSVGRRGTEAFF.

A single count supports this clone. V gene TRBV5-1 combines with J gene TRBJ1-2, with D maybe TRBD1 (6 bases). Germline V CDR1 and CDR2: SGHRS, YFSETQ. The length of the CDR3 is 13 residues. V was trimmed by 5 bases and J by 6 bases, leaving 14 bases between them. The CDR3 region is CASSRQEVHGYTF. CDR3 nucleotides: TGCGCCAGCAGTCGACAGGAGGTACATGGCTACACCTTC.

The chain joins TRBV4-2 to TRBJ2-2; no clear D. The V and J ends lost 2 bases and 7 bases respectively, with 14 bases between them. CDR1 is LGHNA and CDR2 is YNFKEQ in the germline V gene. This CDR3 comprises 15 residues. The CDR3 is CASSQRVGVGGELFF. The CDR3 DNA reads TGTGCCAGCAGCCAACGAGTCGGAGTTGGCGGGGAGCTGTTTTTT.

The chain is built from TRBV19 and TRBJ1-1; D ambiguous. V dropped 1 base and J dropped 0 bases, with 9 bases sitting between them. Looked up from germline, CDR1 is LNHDA and CDR2 is SQIVND (reference sequence). The CDR3 has 15 residues. For the CDR3, the DNA is TGTGCCAGTAGTATAGGGGCAAGCATGAACACTGAAGCTTTCTTT. Its translation: CASSIGASMNTEAFF.

This rearrangement joins TRBV6-5 to TRBJ1-6; D is undetermined. Germline loops: CDR1 MNHEY, CDR2 SVGAGI. This CDR3 has 15 amino acids. V lost 2 bases, J lost 7 bases, and 12 bases lay in between. Here the CDR3 reads CASSYLVDSNSPLHF. In DNA form, the CDR3 reads TGTGCCAGCAGTTACCTTGTAGATTCCAATTCACCCCTCCACTTT.

The chain employs TRBV19 and TRBJ1-2; no clear D. Trimming cost V 7 bases and J 3 bases, with 21 bases left between them. The CDR3 is 16 amino acids. The germline V gene encodes CDR1 LNHDA and CDR2 SQIVND (reference sequence). The CDR3 here is CASKGGERITDYGYTF. CDR3 nucleotide sequence: TGTGCCAGTAAGGGTGGGGAGAGGATTACGGACTATGGCTACACCTTC.

V and J are TRBV19 and TRBJ1-2, with D unresolved. The V end was cut by 5 bases, the J end by 0 bases, with 10 bases between. This CDR3 has 14 residues. The germline CDR1 and CDR2 sequences are LNHDA and SQIVND (reference sequence). The CDR3 region is CASSPLGTNYGYTF. CDR3 coding DNA: TGTGCCAGTAGTCCTCTGGGGACTAACTATGGCTACACCTTC.

This chain joins TRBV19 and TRBJ1-5; D gene unclear. The germline V and J ends were trimmed by 5 bases and 4 bases, with 12 bases remaining between them. CDR1 is LNHDA and CDR2 is SQIVND in the germline V gene (reference sequence). The CDR3 is 14 residues long. The CDR3 nucleotides are TGTGCCAGTAGTCTTGACGGCGGTAATCAGCCCCAGCATTTT. It is translated as CASSLDGGNQPQHF. The full variable domain, rest sourced from reference TRBV19 and TRBJ1-5, is DGGITQSPKYLFRKEGQNVTLSCEQNLNHDAMYWYRQDPGQGLRLIYYSQIVNDFQKGDIAEGYSVSREKKESFPLTVTSAQKNPTAFYLCASSLDGGNQPQHFGDGTRLSIL.

The rearrangement links TRBV2 to TRBJ2-7; D unresolved. The V gene's germline CDR1 is SNHLY and CDR2 FYNNEI. V lost 6 bases, J lost 5 bases, and 11 bases lay in between. The CDR3 consists of 12 residues. CDR3 coding DNA: TGTGCCAGCAGAACCCTCTCTAACGAGCAGTACTTC. Translating it yields CASRTLSNEQYF.

This clone was found once. The CDR3 nucleotides are TGTGCTAGTGGTTTGGGGAACAGGAGAAACACTGAAGCTTTCTTT. The encoded protein is CASGLGNRRNTEAFF. The V and J genes are TRBV12-5 and TRBJ1-1; maybe TRBD1 (5 bases). The CDR3 covers 15 residues. With 1 base removed from V and 2 bases from J, the gap between germline ends came to 11 bases. Germline CDR1 is LGHNT and CDR2 is FRNRAP.

This chain connects TRBV29-1 to TRBJ1-1; 7 bases match TRBD1. After removal of 5 bases from V and 0 bases from J, the junction contained 3 bases not matched to a gene. The CDR3 sequence is 13 residues long. Germline V CDR1 and CDR2: SQVTM, ANQGSEA. For the CDR3, the DNA is TGCAGCGTTCGACAGGGCATGAACACTGAAGCTTTCTTT. This gives the protein CSVRQGMNTEAFF.

The chain recombines TRBV7-3 with TRBJ1-1, with 8 bases matching TRBD1. After removal of 3 bases from V and 7 bases from J, the junction contained 7 bases not matched to a gene. CDR1 SGHTA and CDR2 FQGTGA come from the germline V gene. The CDR3 covers 14 residues. DNA of the CDR3: TGTGCCAGCAGCTTGGAGGGACAGGCAGGTGAAGCTTTCTTT. It codes for CASSLEGQAGEAFF.

J is TRBJ2-3 and V is TRBV7-9; TRBD2 is a possible D gene (6 bases). Per the germline V gene, CDR1 is SEHNR and CDR2 is FQNEAQ (reference sequence). V was shortened by 3 bases and J by 4 bases, with 14 bases between the two germline ends. CDR3 size: 15 residues. This CDR3 is CASSLGTSGADTQYF. CDR3 sequence (DNA): TGTGCCAGCAGCTTGGGGACGTCGGGGGCAGATACGCAGTATTTT. Using reference TRBV7-9 and TRBJ2-3 for the parts outside the CDR3, the full variable domain is DTGVSQNPRHKITKRGQNVTFRCDPISEHNRLYWYRQTLGQGPEFLTYFQNEAQLEKSRLLSDRFSAERPKGSFSTLEIQRTEQGDSAMYLCASSLGTSGADTQYFGPGTRLTVL.

This chain joins TRBV5-1 and TRBJ2-7, with D tentatively TRBD1 or TRBD2 (7 bases each). Germline loops: CDR1 SGHRS, CDR2 YFSETQ. The V end lost 0 bases, the J end lost 5 bases, and 15 bases lay between the germline ends. This CDR3 spans 15 amino acids. The CDR3 sequence: CASSLGAPGGDEQYF. The CDR3 region has the DNA TGCGCCAGCAGCTTGGGGGCGCCAGGGGGGGACGAGCAGTACTTC. The full variable domain, with the rest looked up from reference TRBV5-1 and TRBJ2-7, is KAGVTQTPRYLIKTRGQQVTLSCSPISGHRSVSWYQQTPGQGLQFLFEYFSETQRNKGNFPGRFSGRQFSNSRSEMNVSTLELGDSALYLCASSLGAPGGDEQYFGPGTRLTVT.

The V gene is TRBV5-6, the J gene TRBJ1-1, with a tentative D call TRBD1 (5 bases). Trimming took 4 bases from V and 5 from J, leaving 15 bases between them. CDR3 length: 14 amino acids. Germline CDR1 reads SGHDT; CDR2 reads YYEEEE. The CDR3 protein is CASSRLEGWTEAFF. The CDR3 nucleotides are TGTGCCAGCAGCCGCTTGGAGGGGTGGACTGAAGCTTTCTTT. Filled out from reference TRBV5-6 and TRBJ1-1, the complete variable domain reads DAGVTQSPTHLIKTRGQQVTLRCSPKSGHDTVSWYQQALGQGPQFIFQYYEEEERQRGNFPDRFSGHQFPNYSSELNVNALLLGDSALYLCASSRLEGWTEAFFGQGTRLTVV.

V gene TRBV7-2 combines with J gene TRBJ2-3; 9 bases align to TRBD1. The germline V gene encodes CDR1 SGHTA and CDR2 FQGNSA. This CDR3 has 14 amino acids. The V gene end was trimmed by 2 bases and the J gene end by 4 bases; junction bases not matched to a gene: 1. CDR3 protein: CASSLRQGADTQYF. The CDR3, as DNA: TGTGCCAGCAGCTTACGACAGGGGGCAGATACGCAGTATTTT.

This clone has more than one count but fewer than ten. DNA of the CDR3: TGTGCCAGCAGCCTAACCTCAGGGGGAGGCTATGGCTACACCTTC. This translates into CASSLTSGGGYGYTF. The chain recombines TRBV6-5 with TRBJ1-2, with TRBD1 matching over 7 bases. V shed 6 bases and J 4 bases; nucleotides not matched to a gene: 11. CDR3 length equals 15 residues. Germline loops: CDR1 MNHEY, CDR2 SVGAGI.

In its sample, this clone was seen once. CDR3 residues: CASSFSTGASGYTF. CDR3 bases: TGTGCCAGCAGTTTCTCGACAGGGGCTTCTGGCTACACCTTC. The chain links TRBV28 to TRBJ1-2; 8 bases align to TRBD1. CDR1 and CDR2 from the germline V gene are MDHEN and SYDVKM. The length of the CDR3 is 14 residues. V shed 3 bases, J shed 7 bases, and the junction held 7 bases outside the gene matches.